This T cell receptor beta chain was recovered during a study of vaccination effects on CD4 cells after COVID-19. As regards this clone: Antigen unknown.

Before sequencing took place, the ViraFEST assay used viral peptide pools to expand antigen-specific CD4+ T cells. Scientists isolated CD4+ T cells after a roughly 9-day culture period ended. Each person got two doses of an mRNA SARS-CoV-2 vaccine, BNT162b2 or mRNA-1273. The method was immunoSEQ multiplex PCR; TCRdb's version includes in-frame clones alone and lacks a portion of them. The sample includes 25,000 to 40,000 clones, approximately 82% of them seen just once. This material consisted of CD4+ T cells from PBMCs cultured with HCoV-NL63 spike peptides, taken after COVID-19 vaccination. This sequence originates from a human donor who received a COVID-19 vaccine. Some clones in this sample may be carry-over from other donors' samples.

CDR3 residues: CASSLRIWAGEAEAFF. DNA of the CDR3: TGTGCCAGCAGCTTGAGGATTTGGGCAGGGGAGGCTGAAGCTTTCTTT. The chain is built from TRBV5-6 and TRBJ1-1, with TRBD1 as a possible D gene (6 bases). The germline CDR1 and CDR2 sequences are SGHDT and YYEEEE. The CDR3 runs 16 residues. Trimming shortened V by 1 base and J by 6 bases, and 19 bases separated the two germline ends.